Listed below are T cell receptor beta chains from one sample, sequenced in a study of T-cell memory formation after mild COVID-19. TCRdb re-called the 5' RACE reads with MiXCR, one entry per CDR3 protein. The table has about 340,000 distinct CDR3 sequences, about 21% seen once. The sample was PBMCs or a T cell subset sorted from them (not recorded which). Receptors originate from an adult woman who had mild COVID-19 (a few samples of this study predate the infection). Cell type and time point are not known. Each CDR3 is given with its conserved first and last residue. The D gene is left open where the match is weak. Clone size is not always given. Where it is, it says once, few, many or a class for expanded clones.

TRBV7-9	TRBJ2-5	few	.	TGTGCCAGCAGCTTAGACGGGTCGTACCAAGAGACCCAGTACTTC	CASSLDGSYQETQYF
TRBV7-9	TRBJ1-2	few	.	TGTGCCAGCAGCCACCGGGACAATCCTGATGGCTACACCTTC	CASSHRDNPDGYTF
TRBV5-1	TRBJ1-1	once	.	TGCGCCAGCAGCTCAATCGGGGTAGACAAACTGTGGAACACTGAAGCTTTCTTT	CASSSIGVDKLWNTEAFF
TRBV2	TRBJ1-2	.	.	TGTGCCAGCAGTGCAGGACAGTGGTATGGCTACACCTTC	CASSAGQWYGYTF
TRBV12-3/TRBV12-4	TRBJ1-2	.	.	TGTGCCAGCAGTTTACCGGAGCGCTATGGCTACACCTTC	CASSLPERYGYTF
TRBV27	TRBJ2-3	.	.	TGTGCCAGCAGTTCGTCGGGGTGGAGCACAGATACGCAGTATTTT	CASSSSGWSTDTQYF
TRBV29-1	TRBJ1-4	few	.	TGCAGCGTACAGGAACGGGCTAATGAAAAACTGTTTTTT	CSVQERANEKLFF
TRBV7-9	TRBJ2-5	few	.	TGTGCCAGCAGCAGAGATGAGGCGCAAGAGACCCAGTACTTC	CASSRDEAQETQYF
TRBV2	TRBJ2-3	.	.	TGTGCCAGCAGTGAAGCGCTTATACACCGCGGGAATACGCAGTATTTT	CASSEALIHRGNTQYF
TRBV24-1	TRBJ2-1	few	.	TGTGCCACCAGTGATTCCGACAGCAATGAGCAGTTCTTC	CATSDSDSNEQFF
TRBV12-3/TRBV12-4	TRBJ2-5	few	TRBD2	TGTGCCAGCAGTTTAGGCCTGACTAGCGGAGGCTTTCAAGAGACCCAGTACTTC	CASSLGLTSGGFQETQYF
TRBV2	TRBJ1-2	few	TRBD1	TGTGCCAACTGGAGGCTCCGGGACAGTTCTAGACAGTGGTCTGGCTACACCTTC	CANWRLRDSSRQWSGYTF
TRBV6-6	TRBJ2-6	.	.	TGTGCCAGCAGTTACTCGACCCAGGGAGCCGGGGCCAACGTCCTGACTTTC	CASSYSTQGAGANVLTF
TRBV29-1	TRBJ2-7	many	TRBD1	TGCAGCGTTGAGCTCCGATCCGGGACAGGGTACGAGCAGTACTTC	CSVELRSGTGYEQYF
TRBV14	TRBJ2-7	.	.	TGTGCCAGCAACCCTAGCGACACCTACGAGCAGTACTTC	CASNPSDTYEQYF
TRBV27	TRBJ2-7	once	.	TGTGCCAGCAGTTTACTGGGGGGAACCTACGAGCAGTACTTC	CASSLLGGTYEQYF
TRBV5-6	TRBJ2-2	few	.	TGTGCCAGCAGGCCCGGGGTCAACACCGGGGAGCTGTTTTTT	CASRPGVNTGELFF
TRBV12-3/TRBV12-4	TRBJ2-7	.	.	TGTGCCTCCGAGGGGACCCAGACCTACGAGCAGTACTTC	CASEGTQTYEQYF
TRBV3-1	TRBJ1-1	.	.	TGTGCCAGCAGCCAAGATCTCACAGGGACGATGAACACTGAAGCTTTCTTT	CASSQDLTGTMNTEAFF
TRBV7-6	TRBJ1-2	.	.	TGTGCCAGCAGCAAAGAAGCAGGGCAGAGACCCTATGGCTACACCTTC	CASSKEAGQRPYGYTF
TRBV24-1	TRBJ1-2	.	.	TGTGCCACCAGTGATGGGGACGGCCATGGCTACACCTTC	CATSDGDGHGYTF
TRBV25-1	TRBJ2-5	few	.	TGTGCCAGCAGTGAATCCGGGGGCTTGGAGACCCAGTACTTC	CASSESGGLETQYF
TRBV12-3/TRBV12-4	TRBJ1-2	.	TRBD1	TGTGCCAGCAGTCGGTTTACAGGGGGAGAAAACTATGGCTACACCTTC	CASSRFTGGENYGYTF
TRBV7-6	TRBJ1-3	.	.	TGTGCCAGCAGACTACAGCCCTCTGGAAACACCATATATTTT	CASRLQPSGNTIYF
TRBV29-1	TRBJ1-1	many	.	TGCAGCGTTGCCCCATCTCTCTACACTGAAGCTTTCTTT	CSVAPSLYTEAFF
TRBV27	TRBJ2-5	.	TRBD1	TGTGCCAGCAGCCGCCTGGGACAGGGGACTGAGACCCAGTACTTC	CASSRLGQGTETQYF
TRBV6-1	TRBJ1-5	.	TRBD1	TGTGCCAGCAGTGAAGGGTCGACAGGGGGCCAGCCCCAGCATTTT	CASSEGSTGGQPQHF
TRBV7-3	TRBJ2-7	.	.	TGTGCCAGCAGCTCGCAGGACGGGGAGCAGTACTTC	CASSSQDGEQYF
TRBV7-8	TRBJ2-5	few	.	TGTGCCAGCAGCTCGCATGGGGCAGGCCAAGAGACCCAGTACTTC	CASSSHGAGQETQYF
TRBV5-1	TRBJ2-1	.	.	TGCGCCAGCAGCTTGGCCTCTAGGGGATACAATGAGCAGTTCTTC	CASSLASRGYNEQFF
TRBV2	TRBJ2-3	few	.	TGTGCCAGCAGTGCGTCAGAGGGGTGGACAGATACGCAGTATTTT	CASSASEGWTDTQYF
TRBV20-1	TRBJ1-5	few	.	TGCAGTGCTAGCGGGAATCAGCCCCAGCATTTT	CSASGNQPQHF
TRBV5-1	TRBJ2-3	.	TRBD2	TGCGCCAGCAGCCCGGGACTAGTCGGTAGCACAGATACGCAGTATTTT	CASSPGLVGSTDTQYF
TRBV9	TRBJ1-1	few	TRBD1	TGTGCCAGCAGCGTACAGGGGGGCACTGAAGCTTTCTTT	CASSVQGGTEAFF
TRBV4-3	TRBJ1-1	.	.	TGCGCCAGCAGCCAAGATTGGGGAGGGCGAGCTTTCTTT	CASSQDWGGRAFF
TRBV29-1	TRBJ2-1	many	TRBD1	TGCAGCGGTCGAATCGACAGGGGTGCCTACAATGAGCAGTTCTTC	CSGRIDRGAYNEQFF
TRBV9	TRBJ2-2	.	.	TGTGCCAGCAGCGTAGGTGGGGGGGCCACCACCGGGGAGCTGTTTTTT	CASSVGGGATTGELFF
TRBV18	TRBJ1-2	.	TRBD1	TGTGCCAGCTCCCACAGACAGGGTCTGGATTCCTATGGCTACACCTTC	CASSHRQGLDSYGYTF
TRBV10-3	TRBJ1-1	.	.	TGTGCCACCCATTTATCGGGGACGAACACTGAAGCTTTCTTT	CATHLSGTNTEAFF